This T cell receptor beta chain was identified during a study of follicular helper T cells after annual influenza vaccination. This CDR3 is 14 amino acids long. Germline V gives CDR1 SSHAT, CDR2 FNYEAQ (reference sequence). Study results and caveats: Day 7 ICOS+CD38+ clones were most often found later in ICOS-CD38- cTfh cells. Each annual vaccination recalled recurring oligoclonal ICOS+CD38+ cTfh clonotypes. Just roughly 10-21% of cells analyzed had recovered productive TCRB sequences.

Noted time point: 2014-2015 season, pre-vaccination. ICOS+CD38+ and ICOS-CD38- fractions were sorted from non-naive CD4+CXCR5+PD-1+ cells. Sequenced by immunoSEQ multiplex PCR; TCRdb stores in-frame clones only, minus some. There are about 27,000 clones in the sample; roughly 80% occur only once, and about 1.2% lies in the top ten. As for this clone: Its antigen is unidentified. Mismatch with germline at one junction end may stem from a read error.

The receptor was isolated from an adult who received the influenza vaccine. The V call is TRBV7-7, the J call TRBJ2-2; D may be TRBD2 (5 bases). The sample in question was CXCR5+ CD38- circulating T follicular helper cells from blood, obtained on the day of influenza vaccination. Subset described: circulating Tfh, non-naive CD4+CXCR5+PD-1+ (ICOS+CD38+ or ICOS-CD38-). Written as DNA, the CDR3 is TGTGCTAGCAGCTTAGACCGGGGAACCGGGGAGCTGTTTTTT. It yields the protein CASSLDRGTGELFF.